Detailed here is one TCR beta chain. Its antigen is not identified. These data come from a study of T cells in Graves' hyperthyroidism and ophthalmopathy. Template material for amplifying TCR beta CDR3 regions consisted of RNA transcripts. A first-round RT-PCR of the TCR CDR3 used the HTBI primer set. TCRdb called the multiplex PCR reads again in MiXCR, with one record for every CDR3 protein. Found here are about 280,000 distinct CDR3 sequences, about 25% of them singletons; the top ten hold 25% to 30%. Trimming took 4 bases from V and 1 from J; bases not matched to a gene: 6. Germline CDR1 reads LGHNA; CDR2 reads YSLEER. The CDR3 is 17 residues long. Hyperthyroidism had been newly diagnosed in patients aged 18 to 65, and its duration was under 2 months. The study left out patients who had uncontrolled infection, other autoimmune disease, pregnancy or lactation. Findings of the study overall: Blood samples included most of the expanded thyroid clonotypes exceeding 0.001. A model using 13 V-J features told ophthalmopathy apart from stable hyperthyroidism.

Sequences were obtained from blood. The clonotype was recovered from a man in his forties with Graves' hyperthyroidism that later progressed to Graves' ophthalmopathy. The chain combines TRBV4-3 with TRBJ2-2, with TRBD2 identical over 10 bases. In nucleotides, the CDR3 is TGCGCCAGCAGCCCCTTCCTAGCGGGAGAGAACACCGGGGAGCTGTTTTTT. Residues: CASSPFLAGENTGELFF.